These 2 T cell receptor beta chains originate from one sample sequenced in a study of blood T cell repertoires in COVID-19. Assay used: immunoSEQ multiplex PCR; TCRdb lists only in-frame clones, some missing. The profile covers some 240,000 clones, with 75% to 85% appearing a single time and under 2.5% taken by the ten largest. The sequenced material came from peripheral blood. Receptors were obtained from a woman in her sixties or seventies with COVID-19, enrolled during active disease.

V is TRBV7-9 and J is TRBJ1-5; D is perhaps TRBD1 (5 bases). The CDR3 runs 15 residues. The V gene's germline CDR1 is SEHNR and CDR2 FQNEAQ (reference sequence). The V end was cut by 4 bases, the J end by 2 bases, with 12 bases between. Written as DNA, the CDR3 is TGTGCCAGCAGCTCGGGAGGGGCCGGCAATCAGCCCCAGCATTTT. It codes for CASSSGGAGNQPQHF.

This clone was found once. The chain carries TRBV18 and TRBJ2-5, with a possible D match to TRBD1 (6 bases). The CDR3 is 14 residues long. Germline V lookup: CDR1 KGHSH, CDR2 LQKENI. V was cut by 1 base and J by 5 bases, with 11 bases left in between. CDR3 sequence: CASSPLRGVETQYF. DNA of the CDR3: TGTGCCAGCTCACCACTCAGGGGCGTTGAGACCCAGTACTTC.